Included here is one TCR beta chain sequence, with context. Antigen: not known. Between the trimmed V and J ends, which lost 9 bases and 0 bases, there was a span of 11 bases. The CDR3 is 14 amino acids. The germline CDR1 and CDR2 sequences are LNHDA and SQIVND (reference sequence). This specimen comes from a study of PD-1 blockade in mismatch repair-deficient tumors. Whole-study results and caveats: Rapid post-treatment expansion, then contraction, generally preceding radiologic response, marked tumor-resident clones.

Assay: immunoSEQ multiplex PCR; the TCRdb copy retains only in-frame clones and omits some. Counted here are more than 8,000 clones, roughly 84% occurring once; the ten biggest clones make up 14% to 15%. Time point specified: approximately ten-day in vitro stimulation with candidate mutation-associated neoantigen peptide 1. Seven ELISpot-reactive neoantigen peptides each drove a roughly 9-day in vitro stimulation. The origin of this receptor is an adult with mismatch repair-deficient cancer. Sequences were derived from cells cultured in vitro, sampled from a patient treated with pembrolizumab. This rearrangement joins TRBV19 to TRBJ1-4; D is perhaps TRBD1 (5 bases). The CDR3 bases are TGTGCCAGCACAGGCTTTGCAACTAATGAAAAACTGTTTTTT. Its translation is CASTGFATNEKLFF.